The 5 T cell receptor beta chains listed next were all sequenced from one sample in a study of T cells in Graves' hyperthyroidism and ophthalmopathy. From RNA transcripts, TCR beta CDR3 regions were amplified. During a first-round RT-PCR of the TCR CDR3, the HTBI primer set was used. TCRdb reprocessed the multiplex PCR reads with MiXCR, giving one entry per CDR3 protein. The sample consists of around 430,000 distinct CDR3 sequences, 15% of them appearing once. Source material: blood. These receptors were collected from a woman in her twenties or thirties with Graves' hyperthyroidism.

This clonotype was detected many times. The chain joins TRBV20-1 to TRBJ2-2, with no clear D. Germline CDR1 and CDR2: DFQATT and SNEGSKA (reference sequence). The length of the CDR3 is 11 residues. Trimming took 6 bases from V and 4 from J, leaving 6 bases between them. DNA for the CDR3: TGCAGTGCCAAATTCACCGGGGAGCTGTTTTTT. Translated: CSAKFTGELFF.

In this sample, this clonotype turned up a few times. The chain employs TRBV7-9 and TRBJ2-5, with 11 bases aligning to TRBD2. The CDR3 totals 15 residues. The germline V gene encodes CDR1 SEHNR and CDR2 FQNEAQ (reference sequence). With 2 bases clipped from V and 3 bases from J, the junction kept 2 bases outside the gene matches. CDR3 protein: CASSLSGLAEETQYF. The DNA of the CDR3 is TGTGCCAGCAGCTTATCGGGACTAGCGGAAGAGACCCAGTACTTC.

This clonotype has a handful of counts. The V call is TRBV7-8, the J call TRBJ2-5; D possibly corresponds to TRBD2 (5 bases). The CDR3 has 13 residues. CDR1 is SGHVS, CDR2 FQNEAQ, per germline. The V end was cut by 3 bases, the J end by 5 bases, with 10 bases between. CDR3 residues: CASSLPGMETQYF. The DNA for the CDR3 is TGTGCCAGCAGCTTGCCGGGGATGGAGACCCAGTACTTC. Drawing the rest from reference TRBV7-8 and TRBJ2-5, the complete variable domain is GAGVSQSPRYKVAKRGQDVALRCDPISGHVSLFWYQQALGQGPEFLTYFQNEAQLDKSGLPSDRFFAERPEGSVSTLKIQRTQQEDSAVYLCASSLPGMETQYFGPGTRLLVL.

The CDR3 protein is CASSRGQGAHEQYF. The CDR3 coding sequence is TGTGCCAGCAGTCGAGGACAGGGGGCTCACGAGCAGTACTTC. The chain uses TRBV6-1 and TRBJ2-7; TRBD1 agrees at 11 bases. The germline CDR1 and CDR2 sequences are MNHNS and SASEGT. The CDR3 runs 14 residues. J lost 5 bases, V lost 5 bases, and 5 bases had no gene match.

This clonotype has only a few counts. The J gene is TRBJ2-7, the V gene TRBV7-9; D is unclear. Germline CDR1 is SEHNR and CDR2 is FQNEAQ (reference sequence). Trimming removed 10 bases at V and 6 bases at J, with 16 bases between. The CDR3 extends over 12 amino acids. The CDR3 DNA reads as TGTGCCACCCTGATTCCCCCCTTCGAGCAGTACTTC. Translating gives CATLIPPFEQYF.